The 27 T cell receptor beta chains below all came from one sample that was sequenced in a study of Ad26.COV2.S vaccination and SARS-CoV-2 variants (dated by TCRdb to the early 2020s). The library relied on the immunoSEQ multiplex PCR assay. The clones in this table, taken by TCRdb from immuneACCESS, are in-frame only. Not every clone is retained; where verified, under half of the shortfall comes from an unresolved V gene, and the cause of the rest is unknown. The sample table lists 450,000 to 550,000 clones, approximately 92% of them with a count of one. The ten most abundant clones make up approximately 2.5% of the sample. In light of the paper, this sample's treatment or condition label describes: roughly 18 received Ad26.COV2.S at low or high dose, single or two shots; about 5 received placebo; per-sample allocation not given. Repertoires of vaccine and placebo recipients were sequenced from samples taken on day 63 after the first injection.

The input for sequencing was peripheral blood, taken in a trial of Ad26.COV2.S vaccine versus placebo. The source of these receptors is a person aged 18-60 years who received the Ad26.COV2.S COVID-19 vaccine or a placebo.

The chain employs TRBV7-2 and TRBJ2-2; D possibly matches TRBD1 or TRBD2 (6 bases each). From germline, CDR1 is SGHTA and CDR2 FQGNSA. The CDR3 runs 17 residues. V dropped 0 bases and J dropped 5 bases, with 16 bases sitting between them. The CDR3: CASSLAGGGGLTGELFF. Here the CDR3 DNA reads TGTGCCAGCAGCTTAGCGGGTGGAGGGGGGCTAACCGGGGAGCTGTTTTTT.

This chain connects TRBV12-5 to TRBJ2-3, with D unresolved. The CDR3 loop spans 12 amino acids. Looked up from germline, CDR1 is LGHNT and CDR2 is FRNRAP. Trimming took 3 bases from V and 7 from J, leaving 8 bases between them. The CDR3 sequence is CASGLRDNTQYF. The DNA of the CDR3 is TGTGCTAGTGGTTTACGAGACAATACGCAGTATTTT.

This clone was found once. V is TRBV6-5 and J is TRBJ2-5; D gene unclear. The CDR3 covers 12 residues. Germline assignment: CDR1 MNHEY and CDR2 SVGAGI. The ends were cut back, 4 bases at V and 5 bases at J, with 8 bases in the middle. The CDR3 region is CASSFGSETQYF. The CDR3 bases are TGTGCCAGCAGTTTTGGCTCGGAGACCCAGTACTTC.

The genes are TRBV30 and TRBJ1-5, with a tentative D call TRBD1 (5 bases). Germline values: CDR1 GTSNPN, CDR2 SVGIG (reference sequence). The CDR3 is 14 amino acids. V was pared by 4 bases and J by 1 base, with 11 bases between. The CDR3 protein is CAWTGGGSNQPQHF. The CDR3 DNA reads TGTGCCTGGACCGGGGGGGGGAGCAATCAGCCCCAGCATTTT.

The rearrangement links TRBV10-3 to TRBJ1-3, with 10 bases matching TRBD1. Germline V CDR1 and CDR2: ENHRY, SYGVKD. The CDR3 is 16 amino acids. After removal of 4 bases from V and 4 bases from J, the junction contained 7 bases not matched to a gene. This CDR3 reads CAISAGDRGSGNTIYF. Written as DNA, the CDR3 is TGTGCCATCAGTGCAGGGGACAGGGGTTCCGGAAACACCATATATTTT.

The rearrangement links TRBV2 to TRBJ2-2; 10 bases are a match to TRBD1. The V gene's germline CDR1 is SNHLY and CDR2 FYNNEI. This CDR3 has 15 residues. The ends lost 3 bases at V and 10 bases at J; junction bases unmatched: 8. CDR3 region: CASSDRTGGPAELFF. CDR3 nucleotide sequence: TGTGCCAGCAGTGATCGGACAGGGGGACCCGCGGAGCTGTTTTTT.

The V and J genes are TRBV7-2 and TRBJ1-2; 7 nucleotides align to TRBD1. Germline trimming cut 6 bases from V and 3 bases from J; bases unmatched to any gene: 7. This CDR3 is 14 amino acids long. CDR1 is SGHTA and CDR2 is FQGNSA in the germline V gene. The CDR3 DNA reads TGTGCCAGCAGTTTTAATACAGGGGACTATGGCTACACCTTC. Translated: CASSFNTGDYGYTF.

The chain is built from TRBV29-1 and TRBJ2-7; the D gene is possibly TRBD1 (6 bases). Per the germline V gene, CDR1 is SQVTM and CDR2 is ANQGSEA. Trimming stripped 5 bases from V and 0 bases from J, with 14 bases between. The CDR3 loop spans 14 amino acids. The CDR3 region is CSVLDSFSSYEQYF. In nucleotides, the CDR3 is TGCAGCGTTCTGGACAGTTTCAGCTCCTACGAGCAGTACTTC.

The chain links TRBV4-2 to TRBJ2-2, with D possibly matching TRBD2 (5 bases). This CDR3 region has 16 residues. The germline V gene has CDR1 LGHNA and CDR2 YNFKEQ. V lost 4 bases to trimming and J lost 3 bases, with 15 bases between them. In DNA, the CDR3 is TGTGCCAGCAGCCGGACCCCGGGATCCGACACCGGGGAGCTGTTTTTT. Amino acids: CASSRTPGSDTGELFF.

The CDR3 coding sequence is TGCAGCGTTCTTGGACTAGCGGGACCTAATGAGCAGTTCTTC. Translating gives CSVLGLAGPNEQFF. V usage is TRBV29-1 and J usage is TRBJ2-1; TRBD2 matches 12 bases. The CDR3 length is 14 residues. The germline gives CDR1 SQVTM, CDR2 ANQGSEA. V was pared by 5 bases and J by 7 bases, with 6 bases of the junction left unmatched.

This CDR3 is CASSRQTGAEQYV. DNA of the CDR3: TGCGCCAGCAGCCGACAAACAGGGGCCGAGCAGTACGTC. The rearrangement uses TRBV4-1 and TRBJ2-7, with 7 nucleotides matching TRBD1. This CDR3 is built from 13 residues. Germline trimming cut 4 bases from V and 6 bases from J; bases unmatched to any gene: 6. Germline V gene sequence: CDR1 MGHRA, CDR2 YSYEKL.

The rearrangement joins TRBV6-1 to TRBJ2-3; the D gene is possibly TRBD2 (5 bases). This CDR3 is 16 amino acids long. CDR1 is MNHNS and CDR2 is SASEGT in the germline V gene. Trimming stripped 2 bases from V and 4 bases from J, with 16 bases between. CDR3 region: CASSEWRSAEADTQYF. As DNA, the CDR3 is TGTGCCAGCAGTGAATGGAGGAGCGCCGAGGCAGATACGCAGTATTTT.

With regard to this clone: The sample holds other DNA sequences that translate to the same CDR3. V gene TRBV11-2 combines with J gene TRBJ1-2, with D possibly TRBD1 on 5 matching bases. The CDR3 extends over 13 amino acids. Trimming stripped 1 base from V and 5 bases from J, with 8 bases between. The V gene's germline CDR1 is SGHAT and CDR2 FQNNGV. This CDR3 is CASSLGGSYGYTF. In DNA form, the CDR3 reads TGTGCCAGCAGCTTAGGGGGGAGTTATGGCTACACCTTC.

This clone has only one observation. The chain uses TRBV5-1 and TRBJ2-3; possible D gene TRBD1, 6 bases. The CDR3 runs to 15 residues. Per germline, CDR1 SGHRS and CDR2 YFSETQ. V lost 4 bases to trimming and J lost 1 base, with 13 bases between them. The CDR3 region has the DNA TGCGCCAGCAGCCACGGGACATCCCGCACAGATACGCAGTATTTT. Its translation: CASSHGTSRTDTQYF.

This clone was observed once. The chain is built from TRBV25-1 and TRBJ2-3; TRBD2 matches 7 bases. This CDR3 comprises 14 residues. V shed 3 bases and J 3 bases; nucleotides not matched to a gene: 3. In germline, CDR1 is MGHDK, CDR2 SYGVNS. CDR3 protein: CASSDGGSTDTQYF. CDR3 DNA: TGTGCCAGCAGTGATGGCGGGAGTACAGATACGCAGTATTTT.

This sequence joins TRBV3-1 (or the pseudogene TRBV3-2) and TRBJ1-4, with 8 nucleotides matching TRBD1. Germline CDR1 and CDR2: LGHDT and YNNKEL (reference sequence). Trimming took 0 bases from V and 3 from J; bases not matched to a gene: 6. This CDR3 has 17 residues. The CDR3 is CASSQDSRRGPNEKLFF. DNA for the CDR3: TGTGCCAGCAGCCAAGATAGTCGCAGGGGGCCTAATGAAAAACTGTTTTTT.

This chain connects TRBV24-1 to TRBJ2-3; unclear D gene. The CDR3 sequence is 14 residues long. The germline V gene encodes CDR1 KGHDR and CDR2 SFDVKD. Trimming pared 4 bases from V and 6 bases from J, leaving 13 bases between. The CDR3 sequence: CATSEGFVGDTQYF. The CDR3 coding sequence is TGTGCCACCAGTGAGGGGTTCGTCGGGGATACGCAGTATTTT.

This rearrangement joins TRBV5-8 to TRBJ1-4; D is undetermined. The CDR3 consists of 15 residues. The V end was cut by 5 bases, the J end by 8 bases, with 19 bases between. CDR1 and CDR2 (germline): SGHTS, YDEGEE. The CDR3 DNA follows: TGTGCCAGCAGTTCCGGTCAAGGAAGAGGGGAAAAACTGTTTTTT. Protein sequence: CASSSGQGRGEKLFF.

The V and J genes are TRBV18 and TRBJ2-7; D unresolved. CDR1 and CDR2 from the germline V gene are KGHSH and LQKENI. The CDR3 sequence is 14 residues long. V was cut by 5 bases and J by 1 base, with 12 bases left in between. The CDR3 loop is CASSSQPASYEQYF. The CDR3 nucleotides are TGTGCCAGCTCATCCCAGCCAGCATCCTACGAGCAGTACTTC.

The rearrangement links TRBV4-3 to TRBJ1-1, with 12 bases identical to TRBD1. The germline V gene encodes CDR1 LGHNA and CDR2 YSLEER. This CDR3 is 15 amino acids long. J was trimmed by 11 bases and V by 3 bases; bases with no gene match: 10. The CDR3 reads CASSQPGQGAEGAFF. DNA for the CDR3: TGCGCCAGCAGCCAGCCGGGACAGGGGGCTGAAGGGGCTTTCTTT.

V usage is TRBV6-6 and J usage is TRBJ2-1, with D possibly called TRBD1 or TRBD2 (6 bases each). The V and J ends lost 0 bases and 7 bases respectively, with 16 bases between them. Germline V gene lookup returns CDR1 MNHNY and CDR2 SVGAGI (reference sequence). The CDR3 consists of 16 residues. DNA of the CDR3: TGTGCCAGCAGTTACTCGATAGGGGGGTGGCCAAATGAGCAGTTCTTC. Translated: CASSYSIGGWPNEQFF.

CDR3 sequence reads: CASSPGQRIGNEQFF. For the CDR3, the DNA is TGTGCCAGCAGTCCGGGACAAAGAATCGGCAATGAGCAGTTCTTC. This sequence joins TRBV25-1 and TRBJ2-1; tentatively, D is TRBD1 (6 bases). V gave up 5 bases and J gave up 6 bases, with 17 bases separating them. The CDR3 runs 15 residues. The germline CDR1 and CDR2 sequences are MGHDK and SYGVNS.

This clone was counted once. This sequence joins TRBV5-1 and TRBJ1-6; D remains unclear. Per the germline V gene, CDR1 is SGHRS and CDR2 is YFSETQ. Trimming left V 1 base short and J 7 bases short, with 15 bases between. This CDR3 contains 16 residues. CDR3 loop: CASSLSPTVPNSPLHF. The DNA for the CDR3 is TGCGCCAGCAGCTTGTCACCGACGGTGCCCAATTCACCCCTCCACTTT.

The chain uses TRBV5-5 and TRBJ2-5; TRBD1 matches at 8 bases. The germline gives CDR1 SGHKS, CDR2 YYEKEE (reference sequence). V was pared by 4 bases and J by 2 bases, with 4 bases of the junction left unmatched. The CDR3 is made up of 14 amino acids. The CDR3 DNA reads TGTGCCAGCAGCCTCAGGGGGCTACAAGAGACCCAGTACTTC. It specifies CASSLRGLQETQYF.

This clone has just one count. The chain is built from TRBV7-9 and TRBJ2-5; 10 bases are a match to TRBD2. The CDR3 runs 13 residues. Germline CDR1 SEHNR, CDR2 FQNEAQ (reference sequence). The junction had 0 bases not matched to a gene; V was cut back by 4 bases and J by 4 bases. The CDR3 protein is CASSSSGRETQYF. DNA of the CDR3: TGTGCCAGCAGCTCTAGCGGGAGAGAGACCCAGTACTTC. Variable domain in full (rest from reference TRBV7-9 and TRBJ2-5): DTGVSQNPRHKITKRGQNVTFRCDPISEHNRLYWYRQTLGQGPEFLTYFQNEAQLEKSRLLSDRFSAERPKGSFSTLEIQRTEQGDSAMYLCASSSSGRETQYFGPGTRLLVL.

V gene TRBV24-1 combines with J gene TRBJ1-2, with D hard to call. V shed 11 bases and J shed 1 base, with 19 bases lying between them. The CDR3 covers 15 residues. The germline gives CDR1 KGHDR, CDR2 SFDVKD. CDR3 region: CARHYRGILNYGYTF. For the CDR3, the DNA is TGTGCCAGACACTATCGCGGGATCCTTAACTATGGCTACACCTTC.

This clone was recorded once. The J gene is TRBJ2-7, the V gene TRBV6-2 or TRBV6-3; D is undetermined. CDR1 and CDR2 (germline): MNHEY, SVGEGT. The CDR3 is 12 residues long. Trimming removed 2 bases at V and 5 bases at J, with 7 bases between. CDR3 residues: CASSYRADEQYV. The CDR3, as DNA: TGTGCCAGCAGTTACCGGGCTGACGAGCAGTACGTC.